The present entry profiles one T cell receptor (beta chain) with its context. Antigen unknown. The data derive from a study of cytomegalovirus exposure and HLA in healthy donors. Study conclusions and caveats: When a later analysis compared HLA-associated TCR beta chains with equally common others, the HLA-associated chains turned out to be more clonally expanded and to have lower generation probabilities. Highest at DRB1 and lowest at HLA-C, TCR association rates differed among HLA loci in a later analysis. A highly shared variant cluster was judged a likely technical artifact.

The primer mix had 60 Vbeta and 13 Jbeta primers. Libraries were prepared by immunoSEQ multiplex PCR; TCRdb keeps only in-frame clonotypes and omits some of them. The sample holds more than 110,000 clones, more than 70% seen once. Germline lookup yields CDR1 SEHNR and CDR2 FQNEAQ (reference sequence). The CDR3 has 16 amino acids. Trimming at V came to 5 bases and at J to 3 bases, leaving 9 bases not matched to a gene. The receptor comes from a man aged 50 or older in good health and CMV-seronegative. The rearrangement uses TRBV7-9 and TRBJ2-5; 10 bases match TRBD2. The sequenced material came from PBMCs. The CDR3 spells CASSLLPSGGEETQYF. The DNA of the CDR3 is TGTGCCAGCAGCCTCCTTCCTAGCGGGGGAGAAGAGACCCAGTACTTC.